This T cell receptor beta chain came from a study of T cell changes during pregnancy in multiple sclerosis. CDR1 is MNHNS, CDR2 SASEGT, per germline. With V trimmed by 8 bases and J by 0 bases, 6 bases remained unmatched. The CDR3 contains 15 residues. Measured with immunoSEQ multiplex PCR; TCRdb has only the in-frame clones, and not every one. This table has 100,000 or so clones, more than 90% appearing once. The starting material was peripheral blood, obtained in the second trimester of pregnancy. The clonotype was recovered from a female donor with multiple sclerosis, enrolled in a pregnancy study. V and J are TRBV6-1 and TRBJ1-1; TRBD1 aligns across 10 bases. CDR3 coding DNA: TGTGCCAGCGTGACGGGACAGGGGATGAACACTGAAGCTTTCTTT. This encodes CASVTGQGMNTEAFF.